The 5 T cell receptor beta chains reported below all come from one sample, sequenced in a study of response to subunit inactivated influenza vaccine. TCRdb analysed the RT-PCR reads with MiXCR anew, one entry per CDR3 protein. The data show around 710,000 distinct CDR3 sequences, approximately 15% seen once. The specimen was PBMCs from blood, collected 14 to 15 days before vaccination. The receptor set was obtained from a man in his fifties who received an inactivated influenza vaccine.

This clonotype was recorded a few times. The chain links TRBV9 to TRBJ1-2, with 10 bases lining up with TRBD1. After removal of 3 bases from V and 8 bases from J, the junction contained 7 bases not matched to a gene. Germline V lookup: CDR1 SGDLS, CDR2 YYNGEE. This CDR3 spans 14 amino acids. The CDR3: CASSALTGGEGYTF. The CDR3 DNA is TGTGCCAGCAGCGCGTTGACAGGGGGCGAGGGCTACACCTTC.

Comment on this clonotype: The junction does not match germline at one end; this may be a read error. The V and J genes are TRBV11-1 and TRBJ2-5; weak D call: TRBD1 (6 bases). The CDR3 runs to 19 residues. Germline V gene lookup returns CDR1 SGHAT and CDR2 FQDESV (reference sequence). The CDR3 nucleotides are TGTGCCAGCAGCTTAGAAGGCAGGCTACGACAAAAGGGACAAGGGACCCAGTACTTC. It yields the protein CASSLEGRLRQKGQGTQYF.

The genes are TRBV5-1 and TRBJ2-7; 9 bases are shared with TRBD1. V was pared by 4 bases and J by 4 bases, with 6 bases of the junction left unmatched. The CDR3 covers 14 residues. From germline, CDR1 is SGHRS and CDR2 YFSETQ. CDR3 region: CASSESGTGYEQYF. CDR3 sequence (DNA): TGCGCCAGCAGCGAATCCGGGACAGGGTACGAGCAGTACTTC.

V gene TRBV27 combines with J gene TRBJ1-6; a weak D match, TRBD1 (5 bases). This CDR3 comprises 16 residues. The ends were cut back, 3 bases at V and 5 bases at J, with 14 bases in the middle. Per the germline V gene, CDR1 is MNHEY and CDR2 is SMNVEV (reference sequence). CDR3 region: CASSFLSRGNNSPLHF. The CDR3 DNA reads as TGTGCCAGCAGTTTCCTTAGTAGGGGCAATAATTCACCCCTCCACTTT.

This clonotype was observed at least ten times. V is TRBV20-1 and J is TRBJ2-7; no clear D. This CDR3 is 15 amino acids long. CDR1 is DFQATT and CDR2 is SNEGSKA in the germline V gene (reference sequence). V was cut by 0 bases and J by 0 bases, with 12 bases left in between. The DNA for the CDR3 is TGCAGTGCTAGAGAGGCGGCTTCCCACTCCTACGAGCAGTACTTC. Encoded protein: CSAREAASHSYEQYF.